What follows are 5 T cell receptor beta chains derived from one specimen sequenced in a study of T cell responses to AZD1222 COVID-19 vaccine. Sequencing was performed with immunoSEQ multiplex PCR; in TCRdb, only in-frame clones are kept and a portion is missing. The sample includes approximately 140,000 clones, about 91% seen only once; the top ten take 2.5% to 3.5%. The starting material was peripheral blood, obtained on day 0 of AZD1222 vaccination. The receptors derive from an adult in good health.

The V call is TRBV9, the J call TRBJ1-6; D is unresolved. Per the germline V gene, CDR1 is SGDLS and CDR2 is YYNGEE. The V end was cut by 3 bases, the J end by 2 bases, with 9 bases between. CDR3 length: 15 amino acids. The CDR3 is CASSAGEPYNSPLHF. CDR3 DNA: TGTGCCAGCAGCGCCGGGGAGCCCTATAATTCACCCCTCCACTTT. The full variable domain, its missing parts supplied by reference TRBV9 and TRBJ1-6, is DSGVTQTPKHLITATGQRVTLRCSPRSGDLSVYWYQQSLDQGLQFLIQYYNGEERAKGNILERFSAQQFPDLHSELNLSSLELGDSALYFCASSAGEPYNSPLHFGNGTRLTVT.

V usage is TRBV21-1 and J usage is TRBJ2-7; the D call of TRBD2 is as the table states it, not checked on the DNA. TRBV21-1 is labeled a pseudogene. The CDR3 extends over 15 amino acids. CDR3 loop: CASPSKGLADYEQYF. The CDR3 bases are TGTGCCAGCCCAAGCAAGGGGCTAGCGGACTACGAGCAGTACTTC.

The chain couples TRBV7-5 to TRBJ2-7; TRBD2, the table's D call, was not compared with the DNA. TRBV7-5 represents a pseudogene. The CDR3 has 15 amino acids. The CDR3 bases are TGTGTCAGAAGCTTAACCCCTCGAGAGAACTACGAGCAGTACTTC. Protein sequence: CVRSLTPRENYEQYF.

To note about this clone: The sample holds other DNA sequences that translate to the same CDR3. The chain joins TRBV6-5 to TRBJ1-2, with TRBD1 matching over 8 bases. This CDR3 has 14 residues. The germline V gene has CDR1 MNHEY and CDR2 SVGAGI. The junction had 1 base not matched to a gene; V was cut back by 2 bases and J by 2 bases. The CDR3, as DNA: TGTGCCAGCAGTTACAGGACAGGGAACTATGGCTACACCTTC. It encodes CASSYRTGNYGYTF.

The count of this clone is one. This chain connects TRBV6-6 to TRBJ1-6; D is perhaps TRBD1 (5 bases). Germline V gene sequence: CDR1 MNHNY, CDR2 SVGAGI (reference sequence). Trimming stripped 0 bases from V and 5 bases from J, with 11 bases between. This CDR3 is 16 amino acids long. The CDR3 DNA reads as TGTGCCAGCAGTTACTCAATTGGGACCGATAATTCACCCCTCCACTTT. As protein: CASSYSIGTDNSPLHF.